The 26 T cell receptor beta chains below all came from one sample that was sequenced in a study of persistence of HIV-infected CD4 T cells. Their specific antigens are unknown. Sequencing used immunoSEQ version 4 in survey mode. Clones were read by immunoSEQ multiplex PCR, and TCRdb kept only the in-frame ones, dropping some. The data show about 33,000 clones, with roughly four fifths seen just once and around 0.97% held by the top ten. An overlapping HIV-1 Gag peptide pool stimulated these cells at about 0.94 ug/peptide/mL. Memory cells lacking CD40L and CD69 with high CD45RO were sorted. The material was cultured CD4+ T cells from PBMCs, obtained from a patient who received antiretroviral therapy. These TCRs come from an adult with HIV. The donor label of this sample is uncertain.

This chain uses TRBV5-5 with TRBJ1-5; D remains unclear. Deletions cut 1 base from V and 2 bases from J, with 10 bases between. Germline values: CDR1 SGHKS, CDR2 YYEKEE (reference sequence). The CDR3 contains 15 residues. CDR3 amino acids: CASSLSPLGNQPQHF. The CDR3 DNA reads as TGTGCCAGCAGCTTGAGCCCGTTGGGCAATCAGCCCCAGCATTTT.

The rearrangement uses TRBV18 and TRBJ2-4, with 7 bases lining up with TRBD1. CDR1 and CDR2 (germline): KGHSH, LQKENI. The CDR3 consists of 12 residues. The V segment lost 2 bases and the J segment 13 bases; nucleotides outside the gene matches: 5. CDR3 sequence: CASSPGQGVQYF. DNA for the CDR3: TGTGCCAGCTCACCAGGGCAGGGGGTGCAGTACTTC.

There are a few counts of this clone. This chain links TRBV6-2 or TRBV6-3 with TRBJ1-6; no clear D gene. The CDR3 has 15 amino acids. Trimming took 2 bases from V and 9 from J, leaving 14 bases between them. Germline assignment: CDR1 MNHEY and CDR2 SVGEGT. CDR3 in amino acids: CASSYDPQASSPLHF. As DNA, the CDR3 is TGTGCCAGCAGTTACGACCCTCAGGCGAGTTCACCCCTCCACTTT.

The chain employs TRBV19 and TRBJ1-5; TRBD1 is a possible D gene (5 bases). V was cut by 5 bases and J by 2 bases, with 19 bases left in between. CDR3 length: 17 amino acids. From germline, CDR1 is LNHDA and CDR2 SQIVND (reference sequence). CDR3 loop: CASSLGSSGLGNQPQHF. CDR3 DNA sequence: TGTGCCAGTAGTTTGGGATCGTCAGGGCTCGGCAATCAGCCCCAGCATTTT.

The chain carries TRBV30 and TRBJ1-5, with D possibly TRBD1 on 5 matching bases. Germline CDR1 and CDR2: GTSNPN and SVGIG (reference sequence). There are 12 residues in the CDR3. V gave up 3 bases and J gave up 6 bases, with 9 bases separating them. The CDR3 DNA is TGTGCCTGGAGGACAGACGGTCAGCCCCAGCATTTT. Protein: CAWRTDGQPQHF.

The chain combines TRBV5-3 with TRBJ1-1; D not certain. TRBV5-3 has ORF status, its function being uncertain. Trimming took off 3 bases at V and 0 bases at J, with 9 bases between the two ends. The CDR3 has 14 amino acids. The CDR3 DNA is TGTGCCAGAAGCTGGTGCGGGGTGAACACTGAAGCTTTCTTT. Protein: CARSWCGVNTEAFF.

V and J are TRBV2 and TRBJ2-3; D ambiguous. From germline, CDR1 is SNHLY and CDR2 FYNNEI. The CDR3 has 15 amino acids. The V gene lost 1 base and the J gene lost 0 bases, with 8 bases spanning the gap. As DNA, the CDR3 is TGTGCCAGCAGTGAAGGGGTTTCTAGCACAGATACGCAGTATTTT. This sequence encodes CASSEGVSSTDTQYF.

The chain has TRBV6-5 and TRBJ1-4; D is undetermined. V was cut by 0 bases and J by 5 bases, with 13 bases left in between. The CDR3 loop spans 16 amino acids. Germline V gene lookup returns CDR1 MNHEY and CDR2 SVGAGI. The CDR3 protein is CASSYSGSGSNEKLFF. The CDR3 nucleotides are TGTGCCAGCAGTTACTCCGGTTCCGGCAGCAATGAAAAACTGTTTTTT.

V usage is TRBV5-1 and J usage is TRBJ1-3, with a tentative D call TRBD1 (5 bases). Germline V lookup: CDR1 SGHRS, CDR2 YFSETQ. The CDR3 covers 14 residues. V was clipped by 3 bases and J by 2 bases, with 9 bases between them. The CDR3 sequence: CASSSQGTGNTIYF. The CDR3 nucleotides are TGCGCCAGCAGCTCCCAGGGAACTGGAAACACCATATATTTT. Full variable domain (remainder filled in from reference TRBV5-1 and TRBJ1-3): KAGVTQTPRYLIKTRGQQVTLSCSPISGHRSVSWYQQTPGQGLQFLFEYFSETQRNKGNFPGRFSGRQFSNSRSEMNVSTLELGDSALYLCASSSQGTGNTIYFGEGSWLTVV.

The CDR3 sequence is CASSVVHRSYEQYV. CDR3 in DNA: TGTGCCAGCAGCGTAGTCCACCGGTCCTACGAGCAGTACGTC. The rearrangement uses TRBV9 and TRBJ2-7; no reliable D call. Germline-derived CDR1 and CDR2 are SGDLS and YYNGEE. V was cut by 0 bases and J by 1 base, with 8 bases left in between. The CDR3 loop spans 14 amino acids.

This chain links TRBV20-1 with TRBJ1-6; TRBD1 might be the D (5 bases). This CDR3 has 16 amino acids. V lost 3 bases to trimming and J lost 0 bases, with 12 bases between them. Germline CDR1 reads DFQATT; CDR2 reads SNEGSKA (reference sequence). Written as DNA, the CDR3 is TGCAGTGCTAGTCGGGCAGGGAGCTCCTATAATTCACCCCTCCACTTT. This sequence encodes CSASRAGSSYNSPLHF.

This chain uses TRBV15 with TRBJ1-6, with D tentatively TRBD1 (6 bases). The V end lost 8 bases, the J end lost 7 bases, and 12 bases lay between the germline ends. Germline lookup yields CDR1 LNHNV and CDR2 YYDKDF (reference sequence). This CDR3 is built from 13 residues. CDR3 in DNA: TGTGCCACCGCTCGGACAGACAATTCACCCCTCCACTTT. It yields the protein CATARTDNSPLHF. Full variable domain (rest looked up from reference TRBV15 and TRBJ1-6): DAMVIQNPRYQVTQFGKPVTLSCSQTLNHNVMYWYQQKSSQAPKLLFHYYDKDFNNEADTPDNFQSRRPNTSFCFLDIRSPGLGDTAMYLCATARTDNSPLHFGNGTRLTVT.

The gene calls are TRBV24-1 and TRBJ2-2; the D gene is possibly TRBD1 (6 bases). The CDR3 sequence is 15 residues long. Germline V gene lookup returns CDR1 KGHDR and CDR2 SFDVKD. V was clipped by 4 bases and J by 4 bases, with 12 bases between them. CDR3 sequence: CATSDHRDITGELFF. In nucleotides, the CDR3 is TGTGCCACCAGTGACCACCGGGACATCACCGGGGAGCTGTTTTTT.

Written as DNA, the CDR3 is TGTGCTAGTGGTTTGGGACAGAGCTCCTACAATGAGCAGTTCTTC. Translated: CASGLGQSSYNEQFF. The V call is TRBV12-5, the J call TRBJ2-1; perhaps TRBD1 as D (5 bases). The V end was cut by 1 base, the J end by 0 bases, with 7 bases between. Germline CDR1 LGHNT, CDR2 FRNRAP. This CDR3 is built from 15 residues.

Written as DNA, the CDR3 is TGTGCCAGCAGCTTGGATTTGACTAGTGGCGATGAGCAGTTCTTC. The encoded protein is CASSLDLTSGDEQFF. The chain has TRBV5-4 and TRBJ2-1; tentatively, D is TRBD2 (6 bases). With 0 bases removed from V and 8 bases from J, the gap between germline ends came to 15 bases. Germline CDR1 reads SGHNT; CDR2 reads YYREEE (reference sequence). This CDR3 contains 15 residues.

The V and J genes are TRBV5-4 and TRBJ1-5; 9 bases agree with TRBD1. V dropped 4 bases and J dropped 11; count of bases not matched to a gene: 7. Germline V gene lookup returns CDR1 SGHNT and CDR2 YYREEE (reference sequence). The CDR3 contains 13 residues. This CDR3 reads CASSMGQGGTQHF. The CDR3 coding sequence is TGTGCCAGCAGCATGGGACAGGGAGGGACCCAGCATTTT.

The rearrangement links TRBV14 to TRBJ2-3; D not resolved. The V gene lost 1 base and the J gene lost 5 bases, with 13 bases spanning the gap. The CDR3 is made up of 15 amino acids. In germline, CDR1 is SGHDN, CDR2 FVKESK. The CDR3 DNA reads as TGTGCCAGCAGCCAAGGGGTTGGTCCGGTAGATACGCAGTATTTT. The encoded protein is CASSQGVGPVDTQYF.

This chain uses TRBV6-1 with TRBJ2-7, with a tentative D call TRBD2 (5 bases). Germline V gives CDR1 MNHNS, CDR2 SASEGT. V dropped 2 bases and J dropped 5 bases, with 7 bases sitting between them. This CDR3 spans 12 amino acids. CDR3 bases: TGTGCCAGCAGTGAAATCGGGGACGAGCAGTACGTC. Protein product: CASSEIGDEQYV.

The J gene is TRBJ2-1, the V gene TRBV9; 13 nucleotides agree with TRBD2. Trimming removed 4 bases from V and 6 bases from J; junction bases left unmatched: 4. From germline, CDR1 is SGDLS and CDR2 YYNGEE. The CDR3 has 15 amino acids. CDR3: CASSLGTSGVNEQFF. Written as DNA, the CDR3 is TGTGCCAGCAGCCTCGGGACTAGCGGGGTCAATGAGCAGTTCTTC.

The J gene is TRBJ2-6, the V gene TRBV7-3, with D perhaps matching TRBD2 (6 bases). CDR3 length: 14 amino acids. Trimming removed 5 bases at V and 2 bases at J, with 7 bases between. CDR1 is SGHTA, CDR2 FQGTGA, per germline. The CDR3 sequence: CASSPSAGANVLTF. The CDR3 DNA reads TGTGCCAGCAGCCCTAGCGCTGGGGCCAACGTCCTGACTTTC.

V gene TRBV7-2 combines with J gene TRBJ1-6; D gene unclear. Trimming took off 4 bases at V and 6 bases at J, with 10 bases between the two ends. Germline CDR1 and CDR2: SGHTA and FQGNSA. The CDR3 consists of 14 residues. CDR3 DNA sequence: TGTGCCAGCAGCTCCAGAGGCCTTAATTCACCCCTCCACTTT. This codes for CASSSRGLNSPLHF. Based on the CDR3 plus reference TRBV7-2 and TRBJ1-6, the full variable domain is GAGVSQSPSNKVTEKGKDVELRCDPISGHTALYWYRQSLGQGLEFLIYFQGNSAPDKSGLPSDRFSAERTGGSVSTLTIQRTQQEDSAVYLCASSSRGLNSPLHFGNGTRLTVT.

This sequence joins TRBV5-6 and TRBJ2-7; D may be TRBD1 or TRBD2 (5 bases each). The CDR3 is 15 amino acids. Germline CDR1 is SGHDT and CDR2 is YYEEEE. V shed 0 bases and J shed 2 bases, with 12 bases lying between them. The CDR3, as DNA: TGTGCCAGCAGCTTGGGAGGGGAATCTACCTACGAGCAGTACTTC. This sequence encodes CASSLGGESTYEQYF.

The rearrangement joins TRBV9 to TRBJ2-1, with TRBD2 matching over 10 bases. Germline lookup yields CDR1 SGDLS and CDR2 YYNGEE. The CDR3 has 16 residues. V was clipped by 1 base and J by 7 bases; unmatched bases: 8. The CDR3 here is CASSVRAGGPVNEQFF. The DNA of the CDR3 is TGTGCCAGCAGCGTACGAGCGGGGGGGCCGGTAAATGAGCAGTTCTTC.

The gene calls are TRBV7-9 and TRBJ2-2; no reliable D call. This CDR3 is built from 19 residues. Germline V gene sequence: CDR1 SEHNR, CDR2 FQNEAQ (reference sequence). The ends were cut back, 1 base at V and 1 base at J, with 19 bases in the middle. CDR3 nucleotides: TGTGCCAGCAGCTTAGGGGAATTAGGTTTGGCGGTGAACACCGGGGAGCTGTTTTTT. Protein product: CASSLGELGLAVNTGELFF.

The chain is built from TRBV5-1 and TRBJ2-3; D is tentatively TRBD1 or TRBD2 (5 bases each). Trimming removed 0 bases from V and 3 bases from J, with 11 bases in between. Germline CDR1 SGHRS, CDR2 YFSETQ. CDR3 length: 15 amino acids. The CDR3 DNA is TGCGCCAGCAGCTTGGTGCCGGGGCGGACAGATACGCAGTATTTT. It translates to CASSLVPGRTDTQYF.

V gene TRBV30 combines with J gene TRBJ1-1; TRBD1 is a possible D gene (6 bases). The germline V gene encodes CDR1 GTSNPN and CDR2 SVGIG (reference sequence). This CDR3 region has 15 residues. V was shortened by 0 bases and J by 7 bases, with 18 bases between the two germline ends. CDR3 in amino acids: CAWSVLPAGDSEAFF. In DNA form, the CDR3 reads TGTGCCTGGAGTGTTCTGCCAGCAGGGGATAGTGAAGCTTTCTTT.